This TCR beta chain was observed in a study of T cell responses to AZD1222 COVID-19 vaccine. The germline V gene encodes CDR1 SGHRS and CDR2 YFSETQ. CDR3 size: 14 residues. V gave up 4 bases and J gave up 4 bases, with 15 bases separating them. Clones were sequenced by immunoSEQ multiplex PCR, and TCRdb holds only the in-frame ones, with some missing. Of around 30,000 clones in the sample, nearly 95% were seen once. This chain connects TRBV5-1 to TRBJ2-7, with D perhaps TRBD2 (6 bases). The sample was peripheral blood, taken on day 0 of AZD1222 vaccination. This TCR was recovered from an adult in good health. The CDR3 region is CASSVRDGGYEQYF. CDR3 nucleotide sequence: TGCGCCAGCAGCGTCCGGGACGGGGGTTACGAGCAGTACTTC.